The 26 T cell receptor beta chains given below trace back to one sample, sequenced in a study of graft-versus-host responses after intestinal transplantation. For these receptors, no antigen is known. Sequenced by immunoSEQ multiplex PCR; TCRdb stores in-frame clones only, minus some. The data contain 35,000 to 50,000 clones, about 96% of them singletons. The sequencing used unstimulated CD8+ T cells sorted from spleen or lymph node cells, collected before transplant. Receptors originate from a human donor who was the organ donor for an intestinal transplant.

The V and J genes are TRBV7-8 and TRBJ1-1; 8 bases align to TRBD1. Germline V gene lookup returns CDR1 SGHVS and CDR2 FQNEAQ. Germline trimming cut 4 bases from V and 9 bases from J; bases unmatched to any gene: 13. This CDR3 comprises 15 residues. The CDR3 loop reads CASSSPNRDRSKAFF. The CDR3 DNA reads TGTGCCAGCAGCTCTCCAAACCGGGACAGGAGTAAAGCTTTCTTT.

The rearrangement uses TRBV14 and TRBJ2-7; D uncertain. From germline, CDR1 is SGHDN and CDR2 FVKESK. This CDR3 is 13 amino acids long. Trimming left V 1 base short and J 3 bases short, with 7 bases between. In nucleotides, the CDR3 is TGTGCCAGCAGCCAAGTTGGGGTCTACGAGCAGTACTTC. It yields the protein CASSQVGVYEQYF. Looking up the rest from reference TRBV14 and TRBJ2-7 gives the full variable domain: EAGVTQFPSHSVIEKGQTVTLRCDPISGHDNLYWYRRVMGKEIKFLLHFVKESKQDESGMPNNRFLAERTGGTYSTLKVQPAELEDSGVYFCASSQVGVYEQYFGPGTRLTVT.

This sequence joins TRBV5-8 and TRBJ2-6; D remains unclear. Trimming stripped 0 bases from V and 0 bases from J, with 4 bases between. The CDR3 spans 15 residues. Germline V gene sequence: CDR1 SGHTS, CDR2 YDEGEE. CDR3 region: CASSLDGSGANVLTF. The CDR3 bases are TGTGCCAGCAGCTTGGATGGCTCTGGGGCCAACGTCCTGACTTTC. Full variable domain (remainder filled in from reference TRBV5-8 and TRBJ2-6): EAGVTQSPTHLIKTRGQQATLRCSPISGHTSVYWYQQALGLGLQFLLWYDEGEERNRGNFPPRFSGRQFPNYSSELNVNALELEDSALYLCASSLDGSGANVLTFGAGSRLTVL.

V is TRBV10-1 and J is TRBJ1-1; D remains unclear. Trimming removed 2 bases at V and 7 bases at J, with 5 bases between. This CDR3 spans 11 amino acids. The germline CDR1 and CDR2 sequences are WNHNN and SYGVQD (reference sequence). The CDR3 nucleotides read TGCGCCAGCAGTGAGGGCTATGAAGCTTTCTTT. Translation: CASSEGYEAFF.

The genes are TRBV7-9 and TRBJ2-1; D perhaps matches TRBD2 (6 bases). The germline V and J ends were trimmed by 8 bases and 5 bases, with 19 bases remaining between them. This CDR3 is 15 amino acids long. The germline V gene encodes CDR1 SEHNR and CDR2 FQNEAQ (reference sequence). DNA for the CDR3: TGTGCCAGCGGAGGGACCCGGTCCGACAACAATGAGCAGTTCTTC. Its protein product is CASGGTRSDNNEQFF. Together with reference TRBV7-9 and TRBJ2-1, the CDR3 gives the full variable domain: DTGVSQNPRHKITKRGQNVTFRCDPISEHNRLYWYRQTLGQGPEFLTYFQNEAQLEKSRLLSDRFSAERPKGSFSTLEIQRTEQGDSAMYLCASGGTRSDNNEQFFGPGTRLTVL.

V gene TRBV30 combines with J gene TRBJ1-2, with TRBD1 matching 11 bases. V gave up 2 bases and J gave up 5 bases; unmatched junction bases: 4. The CDR3 sequence is 14 residues long. CDR1 is GTSNPN, CDR2 SVGIG, per germline (reference sequence). The CDR3 loop is CAWSPGQGAYGYTF. In nucleotides, the CDR3 is TGTGCCTGGAGTCCCGGACAGGGGGCTTATGGCTACACCTTC.

The rearrangement joins TRBV19 to TRBJ2-7; D uncertain. The V end lost 1 base, the J end lost 1 base, and 14 bases lay between the germline ends. The CDR3 covers 16 residues. The germline gives CDR1 LNHDA, CDR2 SQIVND (reference sequence). CDR3 region: CASSIGPLSLSYEQYF. CDR3 sequence (DNA): TGTGCCAGTAGTATAGGACCCCTCAGTCTTTCCTACGAGCAGTACTTC. The whole variable domain, remainder taken from reference TRBV19 and TRBJ2-7, is DGGITQSPKYLFRKEGQNVTLSCEQNLNHDAMYWYRQDPGQGLRLIYYSQIVNDFQKGDIAEGYSVSREKKESFPLTVTSAQKNPTAFYLCASSIGPLSLSYEQYFGPGTRLTVT.

This chain links TRBV27 with TRBJ2-7; D possibly corresponds to TRBD1 (6 bases). Trimming left V 6 bases short and J 3 bases short, with 15 bases between. This CDR3 is 14 amino acids long. The germline V gene encodes CDR1 MNHEY and CDR2 SMNVEV (reference sequence). The CDR3 region has the DNA TGTGCCAGCAGCCCAGGGGATCCTTTCTACGAGCAGTACTTC. This gives the protein CASSPGDPFYEQYF.

The rearrangement links TRBV25-1 to TRBJ1-1; D is unclear. Between the trimmed V and J ends, which lost 1 base and 3 bases, there was a span of 15 bases. The CDR3 runs 16 residues. The germline gives CDR1 MGHDK, CDR2 SYGVNS. This CDR3 reads CASSESVGPFDTEAFF. DNA of the CDR3: TGTGCCAGCAGTGAATCAGTAGGACCTTTCGACACTGAAGCTTTCTTT.

This chain connects TRBV19 to TRBJ2-2, with D unclear. This CDR3 region has 15 residues. With 2 bases removed from V and 4 bases from J, the gap between germline ends came to 11 bases. Germline-derived CDR1 and CDR2 are LNHDA and SQIVND (reference sequence). DNA of the CDR3: TGTGCCAGTAGTATAACCGGGTCGGGCACCGGGGAGCTGTTTTTT. Translation gives CASSITGSGTGELFF. Combining the CDR3 with reference TRBV19 and TRBJ2-2 gives the whole variable domain DGGITQSPKYLFRKEGQNVTLSCEQNLNHDAMYWYRQDPGQGLRLIYYSQIVNDFQKGDIAEGYSVSREKKESFPLTVTSAQKNPTAFYLCASSITGSGTGELFFGEGSRLTVL.

The gene calls are TRBV11-3 and TRBJ2-7; weak D call: TRBD2 (6 bases). There are 17 residues in the CDR3. Looked up from germline, CDR1 is SGHNT and CDR2 is YENEEA. Trimming took off 1 base at V and 1 base at J, with 17 bases between the two ends. The CDR3 DNA follows: TGTGCCAGCAGCTTAGGAGGAGGGGACTGGGGTTCCTACGAGCAGTACTTC. Translated, it gives CASSLGGGDWGSYEQYF. Filled out from reference TRBV11-3 and TRBJ2-7, the complete variable domain reads EAGVVQSPRYKIIEKKQPVAFWCNPISGHNTLYWYLQNLGQGPELLIRYENEEAVDDSQLPKDRFSAERLKGVDSTLKIQPAELGDSAVYLCASSLGGGDWGSYEQYFGPGTRLTVT.

V and J are TRBV28 and TRBJ2-5; D might be TRBD2 (6 bases). This CDR3 has 13 residues. The V end lost 6 bases, the J end lost 5 bases, and 13 bases lay between the germline ends. The germline V gene has CDR1 MDHEN and CDR2 SYDVKM. For the CDR3, the DNA is TGTGCCAGCAGGGGACTCCTTGAGGAGACCCAGTACTTC. It specifies CASRGLLEETQYF.

The V call is TRBV4-3, the J call TRBJ2-7, with TRBD1 identical over 7 bases. The CDR3 loop spans 17 amino acids. CDR1 and CDR2 from the germline V gene are LGHNA and YSLEER. V trimming: 3 bases; J trimming: 0 bases; junction bases outside the gene matches: 11. Written as DNA, the CDR3 is TGCGCCAGCAGCCAGGAGGCCCGGGACAGCAGCTCCTACGAGCAGTACTTC. Protein product: CASSQEARDSSSYEQYF.

The genes are TRBV19 and TRBJ2-1; D perhaps matches TRBD2 (7 bases). V was cut by 1 base and J by 7 bases, with 14 bases left in between. Looked up from germline, CDR1 is LNHDA and CDR2 is SQIVND (reference sequence). This CDR3 comprises 15 residues. CDR3 protein: CASSIAGGLGNEQFF. The CDR3 DNA reads as TGTGCCAGTAGTATAGCGGGGGGCCTAGGGAATGAGCAGTTCTTC. The whole variable domain, remainder taken from reference TRBV19 and TRBJ2-1, is DGGITQSPKYLFRKEGQNVTLSCEQNLNHDAMYWYRQDPGQGLRLIYYSQIVNDFQKGDIAEGYSVSREKKESFPLTVTSAQKNPTAFYLCASSIAGGLGNEQFFGPGTRLTVL.

V is TRBV28 and J is TRBJ2-1, with 12 bases aligning to TRBD2. Trimming took 0 bases from V and 3 from J; bases not matched to a gene: 0. Germline V gene lookup returns CDR1 MDHEN and CDR2 SYDVKM. The CDR3 totals 16 residues. DNA for the CDR3: TGTGCCAGCAGTTTATGGACTAGCGGGGGCTACAATGAGCAGTTCTTC. Translating gives CASSLWTSGGYNEQFF.

The chain uses TRBV4-3 and TRBJ2-3; D uncertain. With 4 bases removed from V and 4 bases from J, the gap between germline ends came to 12 bases. Germline V gene sequence: CDR1 LGHNA, CDR2 YSLEER. The CDR3 loop spans 14 amino acids. The CDR3 spells CASSPKYGSDTQYF. The CDR3 bases are TGCGCCAGCAGCCCCAAATACGGTTCAGATACGCAGTATTTT.

The chain carries TRBV4-1 and TRBJ1-4; unclear D gene. The CDR3 spans 14 residues. V lost 4 bases and J lost 8, with 14 bases in between. Germline V gives CDR1 MGHRA, CDR2 YSYEKL. CDR3 in DNA: TGCGCCAGCAGCCCCCTCGGGTTAGAGGAAAAACTGTTTTTT. The encoded protein is CASSPLGLEEKLFF.

This chain joins TRBV7-8 and TRBJ1-6; D perhaps matches TRBD1 (5 bases). The V gene lost 0 bases and the J gene lost 4 bases, with 22 bases spanning the gap. The CDR3 is 20 amino acids. CDR1 and CDR2 from the germline V gene are SGHVS and FQNEAQ. CDR3: CASSLARRDREIFYNSPLHF. The CDR3 DNA is TGTGCCAGCAGCTTAGCGCGAAGGGACCGTGAGATATTTTATAATTCACCCCTCCACTTT.

This sequence joins TRBV15 and TRBJ1-1; TRBD1 is a possible D gene (5 bases). This CDR3 comprises 14 residues. The V and J ends lost 0 bases and 3 bases respectively, with 8 bases between them. Germline CDR1 and CDR2: LNHNV and YYDKDF (reference sequence). The CDR3 DNA reads as TGTGCCACCAGCAGAGATATGGGGGACACTGAAGCTTTCTTT. Translation gives CATSRDMGDTEAFF.

This sequence joins TRBV6-1 and TRBJ2-1, with D hard to call. The CDR3 is made up of 13 amino acids. From germline, CDR1 is MNHNS and CDR2 SASEGT. The V end was cut by 1 base, the J end by 10 bases, with 11 bases between. CDR3 nucleotide sequence: TGTGCCAGCAGTGAAGAGGCCCAGTGGGAGCAGTTCTTC. Protein: CASSEEAQWEQFF.

V gene TRBV28 combines with J gene TRBJ1-5; D unresolved. V gave up 6 bases and J gave up 0 bases, with 9 bases separating them. Germline V lookup: CDR1 MDHEN, CDR2 SYDVKM. The CDR3 is made up of 14 amino acids. The CDR3 DNA sequence: TGTGCCAGCAGAACAGCCTATAGCAATCAGCCCCAGCATTTT. Its translation: CASRTAYSNQPQHF.

The chain couples TRBV15 to TRBJ2-7; D is undetermined. CDR1 LNHNV and CDR2 YYDKDF come from the germline V gene (reference sequence). V shed 0 bases and J shed 5 bases, with 11 bases lying between them. The CDR3 spans 14 residues. The CDR3 loop is CATSRDRGLHEQYF. The CDR3, as DNA: TGTGCCACCAGCAGAGATCGTGGGCTTCACGAGCAGTACTTC.

The genes are TRBV6-5 and TRBJ1-2; TRBD1 matches 9 bases. Germline trimming cut 3 bases from V and 2 bases from J; bases unmatched to any gene: 7. CDR1 and CDR2 from the germline V gene are MNHEY and SVGAGI. The length of the CDR3 is 16 residues. The chain's CDR3 is CASSYLAGQGNYGYTF. The CDR3 DNA is TGTGCCAGCAGTTATCTGGCGGGACAGGGCAACTATGGCTACACCTTC.

This chain connects TRBV28 to TRBJ2-3; TRBD1 or TRBD2 may be the D gene (5 bases each). Trimming pared 5 bases from V and 1 base from J, leaving 10 bases between. Per the germline V gene, CDR1 is MDHEN and CDR2 is SYDVKM. The CDR3 covers 14 residues. The CDR3 region is CASSRDAGTDTQYF. Written as DNA, the CDR3 is TGTGCCAGCAGTCGGGACGCTGGCACAGATACGCAGTATTTT.

The chain recombines TRBV29-1 with TRBJ2-1; TRBD2 agrees at 10 bases. The CDR3 covers 15 residues. Germline trimming cut 4 bases from V and 3 bases from J; bases unmatched to any gene: 6. Germline V gene sequence: CDR1 SQVTM, CDR2 ANQGSEA. The CDR3 reads CSVGLAGDNYNEQFF. The CDR3 DNA reads TGCAGCGTTGGCCTAGCGGGGGACAACTACAATGAGCAGTTCTTC.

V gene TRBV10-3 combines with J gene TRBJ2-4; tentatively, D is TRBD1 or TRBD2 (5 bases each). This CDR3 has 14 amino acids. V shed 6 bases and J shed 3 bases, with 12 bases lying between them. CDR1 is ENHRY and CDR2 is SYGVKD in the germline V gene. CDR3 coding DNA: TGTGCCATCAGCCTATTGGGGGTCAAAAACATTCAGTACTTC. Translating it yields CAISLLGVKNIQYF.